Described below is a single T cell receptor (beta chain) sequence and its context. As yet, its antigen is unknown. The junction had 4 bases not matched to a gene; V was cut back by 5 bases and J by 7 bases. The CDR3 consists of 15 residues. Per the germline V gene, CDR1 is SGHAT and CDR2 is FQDESV (reference sequence). This record comes from a study of brain T cells in children with intractable seizures. Study-level findings and limits: Clones missing pre-surgery may reflect undersampling of that blood sample.

As for time point: blood from clinic visit 5 months post-surgery; TSC patient then seizure free. The sequenced cases were selected for having the highest brain T cell transcript signatures. Repertoires were generated with immunoSEQ multiplex PCR, while TCRdb's copy carries only in-frame clones and drops some. The sample has 340,000 or so clones; approximately 93% are singletons. V usage is TRBV11-1 and J usage is TRBJ2-1; 14 nucleotides agree with TRBD2. The origin of this receptor is a boy in the first two years of life with tuberous sclerosis and intractable seizures. The sample here was peripheral blood, taken roughly 5 months after surgery. The CDR3 DNA sequence: TGTGCCAGCAGCCGGGGACTAGCGGGAGCGAATGAGCAGTTCTTC. It codes for CASSRGLAGANEQFF.